Listed below are T cell receptor beta chains from one sample, sequenced in a study of blood T cell repertoires in COVID-19. Sequenced by immunoSEQ multiplex PCR; TCRdb stores in-frame clones only, minus some. The table includes some 200,000 clones, 90% detected once. Sequenced: peripheral blood. These receptors were taken from a man between 45 and 60 years old with acute or convalescent COVID-19. CDR3s include the opening cysteine and the closing phenylalanine or tryptophan. Fields, in order: V gene, J gene, clone size, D gene, CDR3 DNA, CDR3 protein. The D gene is left open where the match is weak. The size entry is marked missing in some rows and otherwise reads once, few, many or a size class.

v_call: TRBV3-1/TRBV3-2
j_call: TRBJ1-1
clone_size: NA
d_call: NA
cdr3_nt: TGTGCCAGCAGCCAGGGTCAGGGGAGAACTGAAGCTTTCTTT
cdr3_aa: CASSQGQGRTEAFF

v_call: TRBV4-3
j_call: TRBJ1-4
clone_size: NA
d_call: TRBD1
cdr3_nt: TGCGCCAGCAGCCATGGAACAGGGGCAACTAATGAAAAACTGTTTTTT
cdr3_aa: CASSHGTGATNEKLFF

v_call: TRBV25-1
j_call: TRBJ2-1
clone_size: NA
d_call: TRBD2
cdr3_nt: TGTGCCAGCATGGGCGGGAGGACCTACAATGAGCAGTTCTTC
cdr3_aa: CASMGGRTYNEQFF

v_call: TRBV3-1/TRBV3-2
j_call: TRBJ2-3
clone_size: NA
d_call: TRBD2
cdr3_nt: TGTGCCAGCAGCTCCCGGGGGGGGAATACGCAGTATTTT
cdr3_aa: CASSSRGGNTQYF

v_call: TRBV2
j_call: TRBJ1-5
clone_size: NA
d_call: NA
cdr3_nt: TGTGCCAGCAGTGAACAGGGGCAGCCCCAGCATTTT
cdr3_aa: CASSEQGQPQHF

v_call: TRBV9
j_call: TRBJ2-3
clone_size: NA
d_call: NA
cdr3_nt: TGTGCCAGCAGCGTAGCTCCGGGGAACACAGATACGCAGTATTTT
cdr3_aa: CASSVAPGNTDTQYF

v_call: TRBV7-2
j_call: TRBJ1-6
clone_size: NA
d_call: NA
cdr3_nt: TGTGCCAGCAGCTTAGAACAGCCAGATAATTCACCCCTCCACTTT
cdr3_aa: CASSLEQPDNSPLHF

v_call: TRBV5-1
j_call: TRBJ1-2
clone_size: NA
d_call: NA
cdr3_nt: TGCGCCAGCAGCCCAGGTCGGCCCACTAACTATGGCTACACCTTC
cdr3_aa: CASSPGRPTNYGYTF

v_call: TRBV11-1
j_call: TRBJ1-1
clone_size: NA
d_call: TRBD1
cdr3_nt: TGTGCCAGCAGCCATACAGGGGGACGGACTGAAGCTTTCTTT
cdr3_aa: CASSHTGGRTEAFF

v_call: TRBV11-2
j_call: TRBJ1-2
clone_size: NA
d_call: NA
cdr3_nt: TGTGCCAGCAGCGCCCGGGATAGGCGAATAGGCTACACCTTC
cdr3_aa: CASSARDRRIGYTF

v_call: TRBV30
j_call: TRBJ1-2
clone_size: NA
d_call: NA
cdr3_nt: TGTGCCTGGAGGGGGCGGGGAATTGGCTACACCTTC
cdr3_aa: CAWRGRGIGYTF

v_call: TRBV27
j_call: TRBJ1-6
clone_size: NA
d_call: NA
cdr3_nt: TGTGCCAGCAGTTTAGAGGGTCGGGCTGGTAATTCACCCCTCCACTTT
cdr3_aa: CASSLEGRAGNSPLHF

v_call: TRBV11-2
j_call: TRBJ1-1
clone_size: once
d_call: NA
cdr3_nt: TGTGCCAGCAGCTTAGCTCGGACAAGGGAGAACACTGAAGCTTTCTTT
cdr3_aa: CASSLARTRENTEAFF

v_call: TRBV7-2
j_call: TRBJ2-1
clone_size: NA
d_call: TRBD1
cdr3_nt: TGTGCCAGCAGCTCGCCGTGGACAGGCGATGAGCAGTTCTTC
cdr3_aa: CASSSPWTGDEQFF

v_call: TRBV5-1
j_call: TRBJ1-2
clone_size: NA
d_call: NA
cdr3_nt: TGCGCCAGCAGCGGCGGAAACTTCTATGGCTACACCTTC
cdr3_aa: CASSGGNFYGYTF

v_call: TRBV19
j_call: TRBJ1-2
clone_size: NA
d_call: NA
cdr3_nt: TGTGCCAGTAGTCCCTACAGTGACTATGGCTACACCTTC
cdr3_aa: CASSPYSDYGYTF

v_call: TRBV18
j_call: TRBJ1-1
clone_size: NA
d_call: NA
cdr3_nt: TGTGCCAGCTCACCACGAGGGGGACCGAACACTGAAGCTTTCTTT
cdr3_aa: CASSPRGGPNTEAFF

v_call: TRBV3-1/TRBV3-2
j_call: TRBJ1-5
clone_size: NA
d_call: TRBD1
cdr3_nt: TGTGCCAGCAGCCCAACAGGGGGGTATCAGCCCCAGCATTTT
cdr3_aa: CASSPTGGYQPQHF

v_call: TRBV3-1/TRBV3-2
j_call: TRBJ1-2
clone_size: NA
d_call: NA
cdr3_nt: TGTGCCAGCAGCCAAGGTGGCAGGGCCCCTGGCTACACCTTC
cdr3_aa: CASSQGGRAPGYTF

v_call: TRBV5-5
j_call: TRBJ1-2
clone_size: NA
d_call: NA
cdr3_nt: TGTGCCAGCAGCTTGGCCATTTCGCGGGCCATTTCTAACTATGGCTACACCTTC
cdr3_aa: CASSLAISRAISNYGYTF

v_call: TRBV9
j_call: TRBJ2-1
clone_size: once
d_call: TRBD2
cdr3_nt: TGTGCCAGCAGCGTAGTGTCTAGCGGATACAATGAGCAGTTCTTC
cdr3_aa: CASSVVSSGYNEQFF

v_call: TRBV19
j_call: TRBJ2-2
clone_size: NA
d_call: TRBD2
cdr3_nt: TGTGCCAGTAAGCGCGGGGGGGCTGACACCGGGGAGCTGTTTTTT
cdr3_aa: CASKRGGADTGELFF

v_call: TRBV20-1
j_call: TRBJ1-3
clone_size: NA
d_call: NA
cdr3_nt: TGCAGTGCTATATATGGAAACACCATATATTTT
cdr3_aa: CSAIYGNTIYF

v_call: TRBV21-1
j_call: TRBJ2-5
clone_size: NA
d_call: NA
cdr3_nt: TGTGCCAGCAGCAAGTTCTGGCAGGAACAAGAGACCCAGTACTTC
cdr3_aa: CASSKFWQEQETQYF

v_call: TRBV12-3/TRBV12-4
j_call: TRBJ2-5
clone_size: NA
d_call: NA
cdr3_nt: TGTGCCAGCAGTTTTTTTAGCGGAGAGACCCAGTACTTC
cdr3_aa: CASSFFSGETQYF

v_call: TRBV27
j_call: TRBJ1-1
clone_size: NA
d_call: NA
cdr3_nt: TGTGCCAGCAGTTTCCGCGGACAGAACACTGAAGCTTTCTTT
cdr3_aa: CASSFRGQNTEAFF

v_call: TRBV6-2/TRBV6-3
j_call: TRBJ2-5
clone_size: NA
d_call: TRBD2
cdr3_nt: TGTGCCAGCAGTTACTCTTCGGGGGGGTTTGAGACCCAGTACTTC
cdr3_aa: CASSYSSGGFETQYF

v_call: TRBV28
j_call: TRBJ2-1
clone_size: NA
d_call: TRBD1
cdr3_nt: TGTGCCAGCAGTTTACCAGACAGGGGTTTCGGCAATGAGCAGTTCTTC
cdr3_aa: CASSLPDRGFGNEQFF

v_call: TRBV3-1/TRBV3-2
j_call: TRBJ1-5
clone_size: NA
d_call: TRBD1
cdr3_nt: TGTGCCAGCAGCCAAGACAGGGGGTTTGTCGGCAATCAGCCCCAGCATTTT
cdr3_aa: CASSQDRGFVGNQPQHF

v_call: TRBV4-3
j_call: TRBJ1-5
clone_size: NA
d_call: NA
cdr3_nt: TGCGCCAGCAGCCAAGATCTCGGGGTTCGGTCTCGGCCCCAGCATTTT
cdr3_aa: CASSQDLGVRSRPQHF

v_call: TRBV7-9
j_call: TRBJ2-1
clone_size: NA
d_call: TRBD2
cdr3_nt: TGTGCCAGCAGCTTAGCGGGACTAGCCGATGAGCAGTTCTTC
cdr3_aa: CASSLAGLADEQFF

v_call: TRBV6-6
j_call: TRBJ2-2
clone_size: once
d_call: NA
cdr3_nt: TGTGCCAGCACCTTTTCGACAGAGAACACCGGGGAGCTGTTTTTT
cdr3_aa: CASTFSTENTGELFF

v_call: TRBV7-8
j_call: TRBJ2-7
clone_size: NA
d_call: NA
cdr3_nt: TGTGCCAGCAGCTTACTGGGGGCAGGGCTATACGAGCAGTACTTC
cdr3_aa: CASSLLGAGLYEQYF

v_call: TRBV9
j_call: TRBJ2-6
clone_size: NA
d_call: TRBD1
cdr3_nt: TGTGCCAGCAGCACCGGGACAGCCCTAGGGAGCTCTGGGGCCAACGTCCTGACTTTC
cdr3_aa: CASSTGTALGSSGANVLTF

v_call: TRBV10-3
j_call: TRBJ2-2
clone_size: NA
d_call: TRBD2
cdr3_nt: TGTGCCAGCCAGCGGGAGTCAGACACCGGGGAGCTGTTTTTT
cdr3_aa: CASQRESDTGELFF